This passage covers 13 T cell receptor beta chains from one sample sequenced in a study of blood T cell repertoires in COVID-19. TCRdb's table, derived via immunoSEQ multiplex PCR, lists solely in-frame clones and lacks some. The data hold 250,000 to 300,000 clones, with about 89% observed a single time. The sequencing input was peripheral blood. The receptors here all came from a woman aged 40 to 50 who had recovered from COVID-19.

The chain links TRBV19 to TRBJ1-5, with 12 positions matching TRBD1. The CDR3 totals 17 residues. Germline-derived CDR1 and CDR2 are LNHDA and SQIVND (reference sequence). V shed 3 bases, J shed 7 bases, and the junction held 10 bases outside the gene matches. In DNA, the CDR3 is TGTGCCAGTAGTATGGGTCCGGGACAGGGGGCTGGACAGCCCCAGCATTTT. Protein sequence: CASSMGPGQGAGQPQHF. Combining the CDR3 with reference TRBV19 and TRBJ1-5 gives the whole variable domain DGGITQSPKYLFRKEGQNVTLSCEQNLNHDAMYWYRQDPGQGLRLIYYSQIVNDFQKGDIAEGYSVSREKKESFPLTVTSAQKNPTAFYLCASSMGPGQGAGQPQHFGDGTRLSIL.

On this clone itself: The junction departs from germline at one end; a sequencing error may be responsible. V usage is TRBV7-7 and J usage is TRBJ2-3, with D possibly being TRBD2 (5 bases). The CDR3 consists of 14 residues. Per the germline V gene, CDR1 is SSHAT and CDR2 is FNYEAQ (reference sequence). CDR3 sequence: CASSLGPGTDTQYF. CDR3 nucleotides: TGTGCTAGCAGCTTAGGTCCGGGGACAGATACGCAGTATTTT.

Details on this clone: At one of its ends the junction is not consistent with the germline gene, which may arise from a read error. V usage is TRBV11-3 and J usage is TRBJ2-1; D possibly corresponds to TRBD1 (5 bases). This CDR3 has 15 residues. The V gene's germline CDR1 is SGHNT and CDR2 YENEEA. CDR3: CASRLGPTGYNEQFF. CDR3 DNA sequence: TGTGCCAGCAGATTAGGGCCCACAGGTTACAATGAGCAGTTCTTC.

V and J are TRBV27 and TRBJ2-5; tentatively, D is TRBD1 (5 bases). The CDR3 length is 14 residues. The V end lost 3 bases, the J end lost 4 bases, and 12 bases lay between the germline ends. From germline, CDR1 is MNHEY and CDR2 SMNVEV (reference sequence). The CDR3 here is CASSFWGSGETQYF. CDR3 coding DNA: TGTGCCAGCAGTTTCTGGGGCTCCGGAGAGACCCAGTACTTC.

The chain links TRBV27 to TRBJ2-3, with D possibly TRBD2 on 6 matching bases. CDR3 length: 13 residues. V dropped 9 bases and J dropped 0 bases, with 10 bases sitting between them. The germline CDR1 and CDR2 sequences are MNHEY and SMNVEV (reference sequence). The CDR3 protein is CARAEGSTDTQYF. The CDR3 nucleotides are TGTGCCAGGGCGGAGGGAAGCACAGATACGCAGTATTTT.

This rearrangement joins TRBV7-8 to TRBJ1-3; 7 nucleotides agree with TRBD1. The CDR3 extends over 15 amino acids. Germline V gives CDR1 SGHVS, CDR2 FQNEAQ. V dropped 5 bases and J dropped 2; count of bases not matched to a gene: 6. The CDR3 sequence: CASSTLTGTGNTIYF. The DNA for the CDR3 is TGTGCCAGCAGCACCCTGACAGGGACTGGAAACACCATATATTTT.

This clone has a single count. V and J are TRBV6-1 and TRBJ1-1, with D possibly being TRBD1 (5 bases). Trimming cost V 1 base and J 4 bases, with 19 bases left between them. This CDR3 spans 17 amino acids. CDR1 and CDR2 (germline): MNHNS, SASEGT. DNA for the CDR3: TGTGCCAGCAGTGAAGGGTGGGGCCTGGGGTTGGGCACTGAAGCTTTCTTT. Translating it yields CASSEGWGLGLGTEAFF.

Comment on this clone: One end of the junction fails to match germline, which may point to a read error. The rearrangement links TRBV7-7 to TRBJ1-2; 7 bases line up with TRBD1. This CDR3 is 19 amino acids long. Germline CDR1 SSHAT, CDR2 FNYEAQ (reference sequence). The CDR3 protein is CASSPEANRDSSSNYGYTF. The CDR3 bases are TGTGCTAGCAGCCCTGAGGCAAACCGGGACAGCTCTTCTAACTATGGCTACACCTTC.

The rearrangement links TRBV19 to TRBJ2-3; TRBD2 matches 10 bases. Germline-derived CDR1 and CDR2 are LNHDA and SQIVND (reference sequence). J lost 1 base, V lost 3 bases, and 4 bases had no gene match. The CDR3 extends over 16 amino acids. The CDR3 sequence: CASSMTSGSGTDTQYF. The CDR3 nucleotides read TGTGCCAGTAGTATGACTAGCGGGTCCGGCACAGATACGCAGTATTTT.

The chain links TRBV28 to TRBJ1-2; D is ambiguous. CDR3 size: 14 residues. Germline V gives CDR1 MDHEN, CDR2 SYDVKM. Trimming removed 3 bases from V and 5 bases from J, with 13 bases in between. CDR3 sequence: CASSFSVKTYGYTF. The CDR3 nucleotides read TGTGCCAGCAGTTTTTCAGTCAAAACGTATGGCTACACCTTC.

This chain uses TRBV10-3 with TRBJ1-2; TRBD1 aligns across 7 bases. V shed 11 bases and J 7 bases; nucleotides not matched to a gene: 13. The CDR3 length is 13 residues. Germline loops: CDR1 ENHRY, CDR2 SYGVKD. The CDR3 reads CAAQGGASRGYTF. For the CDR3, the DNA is TGTGCCGCCCAAGGGGGCGCAAGTCGTGGCTACACCTTC.

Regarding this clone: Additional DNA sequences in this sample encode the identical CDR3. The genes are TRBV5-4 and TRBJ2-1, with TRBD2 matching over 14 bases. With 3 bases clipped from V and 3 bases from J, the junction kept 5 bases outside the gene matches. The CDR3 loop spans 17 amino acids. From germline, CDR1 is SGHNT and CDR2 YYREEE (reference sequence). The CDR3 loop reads CASSSGLAGVVYNEQFF. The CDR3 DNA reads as TGTGCCAGCAGCTCGGGACTAGCGGGAGTGGTCTACAATGAGCAGTTCTTC.

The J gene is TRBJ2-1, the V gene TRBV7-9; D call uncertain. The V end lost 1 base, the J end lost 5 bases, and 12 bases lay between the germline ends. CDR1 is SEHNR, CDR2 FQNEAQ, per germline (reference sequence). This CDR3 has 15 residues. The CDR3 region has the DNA TGTGCCAGCAGCTTAGATCCTAGTGTCCACAATGAGCAGTTCTTC. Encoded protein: CASSLDPSVHNEQFF. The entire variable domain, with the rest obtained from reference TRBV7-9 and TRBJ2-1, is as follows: DTGVSQNPRHKITKRGQNVTFRCDPISEHNRLYWYRQTLGQGPEFLTYFQNEAQLEKSRLLSDRFSAERPKGSFSTLEIQRTEQGDSAMYLCASSLDPSVHNEQFFGPGTRLTVL.